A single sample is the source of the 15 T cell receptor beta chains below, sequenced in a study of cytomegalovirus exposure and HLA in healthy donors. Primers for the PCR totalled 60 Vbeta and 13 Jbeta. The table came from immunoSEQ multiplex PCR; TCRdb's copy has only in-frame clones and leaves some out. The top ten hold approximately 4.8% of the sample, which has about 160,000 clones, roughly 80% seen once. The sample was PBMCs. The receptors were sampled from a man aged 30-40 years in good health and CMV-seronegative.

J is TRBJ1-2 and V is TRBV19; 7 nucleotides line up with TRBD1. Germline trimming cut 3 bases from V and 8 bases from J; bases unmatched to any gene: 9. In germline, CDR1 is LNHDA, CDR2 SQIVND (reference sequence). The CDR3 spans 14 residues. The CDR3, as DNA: TGTGCCAGTAGTATTCAGACAGGGACTGGAGGCTACACCTTC. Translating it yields CASSIQTGTGGYTF.

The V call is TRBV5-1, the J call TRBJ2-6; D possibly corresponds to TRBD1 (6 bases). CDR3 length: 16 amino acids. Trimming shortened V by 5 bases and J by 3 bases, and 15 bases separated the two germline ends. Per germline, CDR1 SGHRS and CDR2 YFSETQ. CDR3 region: CASSFGQPVGANVLTF. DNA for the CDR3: TGCGCCAGCAGTTTCGGACAGCCTGTTGGGGCCAACGTCCTGACTTTC.

The CDR3 protein is CASSETVAGDLAKNIQYF. CDR3 nucleotides: TGCGCCAGCAGTGAGACGGTAGCGGGAGACCTAGCCAAAAACATTCAGTACTTC. The V and J genes are TRBV10-1 and TRBJ2-4, with TRBD2 matching 9 bases. This CDR3 is 18 amino acids long. Germline loops: CDR1 WNHNN, CDR2 SYGVQD (reference sequence). Trimming cost V 2 bases and J 0 bases; bases outside gene matches: 8.

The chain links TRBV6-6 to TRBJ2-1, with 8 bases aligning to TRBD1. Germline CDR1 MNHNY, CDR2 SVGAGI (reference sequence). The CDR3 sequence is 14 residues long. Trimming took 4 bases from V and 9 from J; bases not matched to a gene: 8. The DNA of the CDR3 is TGTGCCAGCAGTTGGACAGGGAATAGAATTGAGCAGTTCTTC. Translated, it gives CASSWTGNRIEQFF.

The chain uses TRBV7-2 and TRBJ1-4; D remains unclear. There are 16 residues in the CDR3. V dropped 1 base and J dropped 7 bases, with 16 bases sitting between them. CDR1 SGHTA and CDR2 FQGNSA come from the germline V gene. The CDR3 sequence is CASSLDIRESSEKLFF. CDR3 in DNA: TGTGCCAGCAGCTTAGATATAAGGGAGTCCTCTGAAAAACTGTTTTTT.

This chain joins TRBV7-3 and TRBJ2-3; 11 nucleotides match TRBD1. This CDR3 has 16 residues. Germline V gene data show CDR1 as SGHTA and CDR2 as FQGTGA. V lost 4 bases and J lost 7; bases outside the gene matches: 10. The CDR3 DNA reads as TGTGCCAGCAGCTGGGGGGGGGACAGGGGGTTGAATACGCAGTATTTT. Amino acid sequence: CASSWGGDRGLNTQYF.

The CDR3 region has the DNA TGTGCCATCAGTCCAGGGGGCGGGAACTATGGCTACACCTTC. It encodes CAISPGGGNYGYTF. V gene TRBV10-3 combines with J gene TRBJ1-2; 8 bases agree with TRBD1. In germline, CDR1 is ENHRY, CDR2 SYGVKD. This CDR3 comprises 14 residues. Germline trimming cut 5 bases from V and 2 bases from J; bases unmatched to any gene: 4.

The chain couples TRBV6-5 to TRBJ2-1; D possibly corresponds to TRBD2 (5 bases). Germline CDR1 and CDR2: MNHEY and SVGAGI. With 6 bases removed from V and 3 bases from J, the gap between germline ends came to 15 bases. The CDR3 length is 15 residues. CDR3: CASRPEGLFYNEQFF. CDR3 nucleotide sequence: TGTGCCAGCAGACCCGAGGGCCTCTTCTACAATGAGCAGTTCTTC.

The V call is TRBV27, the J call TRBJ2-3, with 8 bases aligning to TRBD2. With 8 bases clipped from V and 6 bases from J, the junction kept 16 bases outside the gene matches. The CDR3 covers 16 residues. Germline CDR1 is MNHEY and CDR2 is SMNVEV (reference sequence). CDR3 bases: TGTGCCAGCCGGGCCTGGGGACTAGGAATGGGGGATACGCAGTATTTT. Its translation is CASRAWGLGMGDTQYF.

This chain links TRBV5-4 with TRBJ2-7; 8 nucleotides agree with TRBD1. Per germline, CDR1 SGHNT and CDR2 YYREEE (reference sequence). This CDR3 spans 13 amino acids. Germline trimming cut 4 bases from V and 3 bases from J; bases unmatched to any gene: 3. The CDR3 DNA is TGTGCCAGCAGCCTGGACAGGGTCTACGAGCAGTACTTC. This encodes CASSLDRVYEQYF.

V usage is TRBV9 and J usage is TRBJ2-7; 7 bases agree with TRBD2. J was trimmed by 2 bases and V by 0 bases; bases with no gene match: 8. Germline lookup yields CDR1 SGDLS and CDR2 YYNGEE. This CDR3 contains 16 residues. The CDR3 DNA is TGTGCCAGCAGCGTAGGCGGGGCTAGCGGAACCTACGAGCAGTACTTC. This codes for CASSVGGASGTYEQYF.

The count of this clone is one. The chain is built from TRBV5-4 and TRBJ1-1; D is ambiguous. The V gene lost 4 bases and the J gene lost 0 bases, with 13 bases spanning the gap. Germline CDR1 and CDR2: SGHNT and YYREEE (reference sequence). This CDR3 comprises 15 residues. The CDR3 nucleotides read TGTGCCAGCAGCGCGGCGTTGGGAGTGAACACTGAAGCTTTCTTT. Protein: CASSAALGVNTEAFF.

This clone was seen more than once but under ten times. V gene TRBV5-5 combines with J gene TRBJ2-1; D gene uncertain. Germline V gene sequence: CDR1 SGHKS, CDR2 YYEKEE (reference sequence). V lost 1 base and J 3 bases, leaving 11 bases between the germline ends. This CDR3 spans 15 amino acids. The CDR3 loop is CASSLTSSSYNEQFF. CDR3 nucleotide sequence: TGTGCCAGCAGCTTGACCAGTTCTAGCTACAATGAGCAGTTCTTC. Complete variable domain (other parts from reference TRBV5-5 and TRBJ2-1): DAGVTQSPTHLIKTRGQQVTLRCSPISGHKSVSWYQQVLGQGPQFIFQYYEKEERGRGNFPDRFSARQFPNYSSELNVNALLLGDSALYLCASSLTSSSYNEQFFGPGTRLTVL.

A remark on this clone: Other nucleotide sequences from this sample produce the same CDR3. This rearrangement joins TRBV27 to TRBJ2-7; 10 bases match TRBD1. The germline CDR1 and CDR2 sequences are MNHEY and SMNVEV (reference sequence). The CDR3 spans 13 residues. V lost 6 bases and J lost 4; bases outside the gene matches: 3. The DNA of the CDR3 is TGTGCCAGCAGCTGGGACAGGGGTTACGAGCAGTACTTC. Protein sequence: CASSWDRGYEQYF.

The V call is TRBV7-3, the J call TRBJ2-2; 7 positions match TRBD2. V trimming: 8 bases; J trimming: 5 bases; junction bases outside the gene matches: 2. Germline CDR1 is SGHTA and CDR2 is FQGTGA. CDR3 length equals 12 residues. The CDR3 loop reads CASQLATGELFF. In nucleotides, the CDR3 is TGTGCCAGCCAACTAGCGACCGGGGAGCTGTTTTTT.